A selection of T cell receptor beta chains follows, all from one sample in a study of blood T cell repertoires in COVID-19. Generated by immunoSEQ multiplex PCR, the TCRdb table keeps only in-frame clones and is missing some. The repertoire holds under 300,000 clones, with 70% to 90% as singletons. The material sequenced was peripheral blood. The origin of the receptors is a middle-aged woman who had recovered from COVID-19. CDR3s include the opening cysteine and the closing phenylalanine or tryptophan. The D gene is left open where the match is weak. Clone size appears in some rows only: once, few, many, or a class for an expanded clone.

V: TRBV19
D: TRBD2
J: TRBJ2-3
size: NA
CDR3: CASSILAGGLDTQYF
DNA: TGTGCCAGTAGTATTCTAGCGGGGGGCCTAGATACGCAGTATTTT

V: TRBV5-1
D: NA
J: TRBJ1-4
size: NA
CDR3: CASSLEGRDEKLFF
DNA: TGCGCCAGCAGCTTGGAGGGCAGGGATGAAAAACTGTTTTTT

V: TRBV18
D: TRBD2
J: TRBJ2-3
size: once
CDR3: CASSPKGLAGRTDTQYF
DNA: TGTGCCAGCTCACCCAAGGGACTAGCGGGCCGCACAGATACGCAGTATTTT

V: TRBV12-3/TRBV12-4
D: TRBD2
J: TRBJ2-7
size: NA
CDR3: CASSLGGINEQYF
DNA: TGTGCCAGCAGTTTGGGAGGGATCAACGAGCAGTACTTC

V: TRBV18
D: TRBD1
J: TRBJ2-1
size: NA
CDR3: CASSPLQGDNEQFF
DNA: TGTGCCAGCTCACCCCTACAGGGGGACAATGAGCAGTTCTTC

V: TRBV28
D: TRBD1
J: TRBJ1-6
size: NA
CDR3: CASSFSATGYFSYNSPLHF
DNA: TGTGCCAGCAGTTTTTCGGCGACAGGGTATTTCTCCTATAATTCACCCCTCCACTTT

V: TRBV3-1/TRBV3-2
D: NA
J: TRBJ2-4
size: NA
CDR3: CASSQRGNIAKNIQYF
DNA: TGTGCCAGCAGCCAAAGGGGAAACATAGCCAAAAACATTCAGTACTTC

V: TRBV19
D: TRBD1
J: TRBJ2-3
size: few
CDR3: CASSIIGTGKTDTQYF
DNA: TGTGCCAGTAGTATTATTGGGACAGGGAAGACAGATACGCAGTATTTT

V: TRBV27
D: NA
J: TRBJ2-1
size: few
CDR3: CASSQTPGEAHEQFF
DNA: TGTGCCAGCAGCCAGACTCCCGGGGAGGCCCATGAGCAGTTCTTC

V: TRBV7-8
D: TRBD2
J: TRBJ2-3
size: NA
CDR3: CASSLELLAGGDSTDTQYF
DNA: TGTGCCAGCAGCTTAGAGTTACTAGCGGGAGGGGATAGCACAGATACGCAGTATTTT

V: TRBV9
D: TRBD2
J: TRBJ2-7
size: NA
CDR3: CASTRTSGSAEQYF
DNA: TGTGCCAGCACCAGGACTAGCGGGAGTGCCGAGCAGTACTTC

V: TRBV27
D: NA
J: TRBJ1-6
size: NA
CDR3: CASGRPGTDNSPLHF
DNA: TGTGCCAGCGGAAGGCCTGGGACTGATAATTCACCCCTCCACTTT

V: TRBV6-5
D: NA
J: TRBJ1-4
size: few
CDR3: CASRKQGDGEKLFF
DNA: TGTGCCAGCAGAAAACAGGGAGATGGTGAAAAACTGTTTTTT

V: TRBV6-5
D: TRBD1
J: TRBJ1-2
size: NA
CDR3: CASSRDRGEGYGYTF
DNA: TGTGCCAGCAGTCGGGACAGGGGGGAAGGATATGGCTACACCTTC

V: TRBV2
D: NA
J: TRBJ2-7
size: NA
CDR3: CASSKTGTDYEQYF
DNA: TGTGCCAGCAGTAAAACCGGGACTGACTACGAGCAGTACTTC

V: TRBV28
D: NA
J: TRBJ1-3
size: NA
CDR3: CASSSYRETGNTIYF
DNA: TGTGCCAGCAGTTCCTACAGGGAAACTGGAAACACCATATATTTT

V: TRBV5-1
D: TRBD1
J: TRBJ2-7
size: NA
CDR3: CASSLGDRSSYEQYF
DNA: TGCGCCAGCAGCTTGGGGGACAGGAGCTCCTACGAGCAGTACTTC

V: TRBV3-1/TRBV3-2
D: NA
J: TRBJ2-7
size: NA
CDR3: CASSQGRTSSYEQYF
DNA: TGTGCCAGCAGCCAAGGCAGGACTTCCTCCTACGAGCAGTACTTC

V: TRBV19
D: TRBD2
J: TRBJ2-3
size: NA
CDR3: CASSLAGGDTQYF
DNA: TGTGCCAGTAGTCTAGCGGGAGGAGATACGCAGTATTTT

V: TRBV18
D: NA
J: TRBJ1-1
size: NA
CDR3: CASSGGTGLTEAFF
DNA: TGTGCCAGCTCGGGTGGAACAGGCCTCACTGAAGCTTTCTTT

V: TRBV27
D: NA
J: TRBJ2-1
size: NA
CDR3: CASSSPGSGNEQFF
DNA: TGTGCCAGCAGTTCCCCCGGGAGTGGCAATGAGCAGTTCTTC

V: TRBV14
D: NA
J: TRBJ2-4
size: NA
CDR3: CASSHRGVAKNIQYF
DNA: TGTGCCAGCAGCCACAGGGGGGTAGCCAAAAACATTCAGTACTTC